The clone carrying this T cell receptor beta chain was picked up a small number of times. Looked up from germline, CDR1 is SGHNT and CDR2 is YYREEE (reference sequence). This CDR3 comprises 16 residues. Trimming left V 3 bases short and J 3 bases short, with 13 bases between. Each CDR3 protein is one row after TCRdb ran MiXCR on the RT-PCR reads. The sample has almost 700,000 distinct CDR3 sequences; approximately 15% are singletons. What was sequenced was memory CD4+ T cells from blood. The origin of this receptor is a female donor in good health, serving as a healthy control. The chain joins TRBV5-4 to TRBJ1-6; D unclear. The CDR3 reads CASSSAGENYNSPLHF. The CDR3 DNA follows: TGTGCCAGCAGCTCCGCAGGAGAGAACTATAATTCACCCCTCCACTTT.